The text below deals with one T cell receptor (beta chain). What it recognizes is unknown. The time point: 2014-2015 season, pre-vaccination. Non-naive CD4+CXCR5+PD-1+ cTfh were sorted into ICOS+CD38+ and ICOS-CD38- fractions. Only in-frame clones appear in the TCRdb table, and some are missing; sequencing was by immunoSEQ multiplex PCR. The data show 26,000 or so clones, approximately 78% seen once. This sample was included in a study of follicular helper T cells after annual influenza vaccination. Across the whole study: After each seasonal flu vaccination, blood came on days 0, 7 and 28. Notes on the study in general: Recurrent ICOS+CD38+ cTfh clonotypes included tetramer and AIM influenza-specific ones. Plasmablast frequency change correlated with clonality change in ICOS+CD38+ cTfh.

V was clipped by 1 base and J by 7 bases; unmatched bases: 10. There are 17 residues in the CDR3. Per the germline V gene, CDR1 is MGHRA and CDR2 is YSYEKL. The sequencing used CXCR5+ CD38- circulating T follicular helper cells from blood, collected on the day of influenza vaccination. The subset is: circulating Tfh, non-naive CD4+CXCR5+PD-1+ (ICOS+CD38+ or ICOS-CD38-). The rearrangement uses TRBV4-1 and TRBJ2-2, with 9 bases aligning to TRBD1. The sequence was obtained from an adult who received the influenza vaccine. The CDR3 DNA is TGCGCCAGCAGCCAAGGCTCGAACAGGGGGCGGGACGGGGAGCTGTTTTTT. This gives the protein CASSQGSNRGRDGELFF.